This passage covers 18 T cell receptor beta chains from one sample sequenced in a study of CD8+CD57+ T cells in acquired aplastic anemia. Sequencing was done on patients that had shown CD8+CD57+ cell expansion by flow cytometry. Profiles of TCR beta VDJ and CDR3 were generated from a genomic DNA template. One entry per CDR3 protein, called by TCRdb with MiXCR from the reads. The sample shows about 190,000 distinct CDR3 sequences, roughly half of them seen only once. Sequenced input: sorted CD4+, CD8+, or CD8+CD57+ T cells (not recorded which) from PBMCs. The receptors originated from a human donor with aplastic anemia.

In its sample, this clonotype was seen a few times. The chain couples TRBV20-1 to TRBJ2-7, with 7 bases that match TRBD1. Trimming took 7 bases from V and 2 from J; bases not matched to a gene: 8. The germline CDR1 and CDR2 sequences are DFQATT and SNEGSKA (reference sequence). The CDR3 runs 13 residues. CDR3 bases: TGCAGTGTGGGTAAGCAGGGGGCCTACGAGCAGTACTTC. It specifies CSVGKQGAYEQYF.

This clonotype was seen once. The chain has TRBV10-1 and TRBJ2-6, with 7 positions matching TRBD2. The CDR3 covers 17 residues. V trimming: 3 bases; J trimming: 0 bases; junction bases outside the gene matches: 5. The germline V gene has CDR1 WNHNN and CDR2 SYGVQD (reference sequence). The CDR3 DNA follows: TGCGCCAGCAGTGATTGGGGAGGGAGCTCTGGGGCCAACGTCCTGACTTTC. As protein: CASSDWGGSSGANVLTF.

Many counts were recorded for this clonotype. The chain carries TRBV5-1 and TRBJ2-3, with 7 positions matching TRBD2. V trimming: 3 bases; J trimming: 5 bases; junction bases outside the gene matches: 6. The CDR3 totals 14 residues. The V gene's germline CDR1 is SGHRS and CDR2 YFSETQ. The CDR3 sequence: CASSSAGAGDTQYF. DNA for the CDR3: TGCGCCAGCAGCTCGGCGGGAGCCGGAGATACGCAGTATTTT.

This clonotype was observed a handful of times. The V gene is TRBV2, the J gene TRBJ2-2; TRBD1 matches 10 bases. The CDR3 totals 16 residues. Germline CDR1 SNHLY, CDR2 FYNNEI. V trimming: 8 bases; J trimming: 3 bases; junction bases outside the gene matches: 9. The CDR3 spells CASRRPGTGDTGELFF. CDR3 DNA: TGTGCCAGCCGTCGCCCCGGGACAGGGGACACCGGGGAGCTGTTTTTT.

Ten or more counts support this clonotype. The CDR3: CASSWIGVTEAFF. The CDR3, as DNA: TGTGCCAGCAGCTGGATCGGGGTCACTGAAGCTTTCTTT. The V call is TRBV5-6, the J call TRBJ1-1; D is unresolved. Germline V lookup: CDR1 SGHDT, CDR2 YYEEEE. This CDR3 comprises 13 residues. Trimming removed 3 bases at V and 4 bases at J, with 10 bases between.

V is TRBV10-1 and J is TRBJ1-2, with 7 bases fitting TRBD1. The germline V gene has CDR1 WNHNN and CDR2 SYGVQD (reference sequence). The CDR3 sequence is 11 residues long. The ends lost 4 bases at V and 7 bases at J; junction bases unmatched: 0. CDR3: CASSGTGGYTF. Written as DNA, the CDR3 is TGCGCCAGCAGTGGGACAGGTGGCTACACCTTC.

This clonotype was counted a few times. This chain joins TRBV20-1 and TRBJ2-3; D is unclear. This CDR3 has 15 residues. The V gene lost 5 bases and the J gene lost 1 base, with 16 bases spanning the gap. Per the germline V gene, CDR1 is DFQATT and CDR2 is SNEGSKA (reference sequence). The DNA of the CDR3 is TGCAGTGCTCCAGACTTCCTGGTCGGCACAGATACGCAGTATTTT. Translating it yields CSAPDFLVGTDTQYF.

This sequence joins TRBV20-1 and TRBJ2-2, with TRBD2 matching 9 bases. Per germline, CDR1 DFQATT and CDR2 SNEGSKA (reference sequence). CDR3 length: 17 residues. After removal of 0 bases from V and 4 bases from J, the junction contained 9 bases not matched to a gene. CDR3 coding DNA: TGCAGTGCTAGAGATGGAAAATGGCGGGAGGGCACCGGGGAGCTGTTTTTT. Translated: CSARDGKWREGTGELFF.

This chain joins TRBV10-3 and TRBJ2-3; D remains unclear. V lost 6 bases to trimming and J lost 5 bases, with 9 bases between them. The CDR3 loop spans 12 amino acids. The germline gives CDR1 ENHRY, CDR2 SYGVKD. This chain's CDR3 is CAIRGNGDTQYF. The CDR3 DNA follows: TGTGCCATCAGGGGGAATGGAGATACGCAGTATTTT.

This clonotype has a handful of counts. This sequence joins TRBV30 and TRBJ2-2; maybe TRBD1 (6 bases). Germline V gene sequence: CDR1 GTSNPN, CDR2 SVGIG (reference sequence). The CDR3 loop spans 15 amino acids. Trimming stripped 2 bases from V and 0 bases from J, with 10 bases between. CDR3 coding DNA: TGTGCCTGGAGTTTTAACAGGGCGAACACCGGGGAGCTGTTTTTT. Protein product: CAWSFNRANTGELFF.

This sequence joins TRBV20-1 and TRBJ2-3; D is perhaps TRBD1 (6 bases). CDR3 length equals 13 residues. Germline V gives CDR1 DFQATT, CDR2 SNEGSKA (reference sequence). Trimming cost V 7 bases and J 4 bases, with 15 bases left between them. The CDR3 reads CSEGHSQSDTQYF. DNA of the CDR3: TGCAGTGAGGGACATTCACAATCAGATACGCAGTATTTT.

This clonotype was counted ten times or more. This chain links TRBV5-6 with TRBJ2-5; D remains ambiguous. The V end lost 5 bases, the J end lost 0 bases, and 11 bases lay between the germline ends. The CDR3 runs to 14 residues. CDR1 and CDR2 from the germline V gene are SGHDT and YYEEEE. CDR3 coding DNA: TGTGCCAGCAGAACGGACCAGTACCAAGAGACCCAGTACTTC. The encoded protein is CASRTDQYQETQYF.

The CDR3 spells CATSHGATSSYNEQFF. The CDR3 nucleotides read TGTGCCACCAGCCATGGAGCGACAAGCTCCTACAATGAGCAGTTCTTC. The rearrangement joins TRBV24-1 to TRBJ2-1, with D uncertain. The CDR3 covers 16 residues. Germline V gene lookup returns CDR1 KGHDR and CDR2 SFDVKD. V lost 7 bases to trimming and J lost 0 bases, with 15 bases between them.

This CDR3 is CAWSVNLFLGTGGGYTF. In nucleotides, the CDR3 is TGTGCCTGGAGTGTAAACTTATTTTTGGGGACAGGCGGTGGCTACACCTTC. This chain uses TRBV30 with TRBJ1-2; 8 nucleotides agree with TRBD1. The CDR3 sequence is 17 residues long. The ends lost 0 bases at V and 7 bases at J; junction bases unmatched: 16. The germline V gene encodes CDR1 GTSNPN and CDR2 SVGIG (reference sequence). Combining the CDR3 with reference TRBV30 and TRBJ1-2 gives the whole variable domain SQTIHQWPATLVQPVGSPLSLECTVEGTSNPNLYWYRQAAGRGLQLLFYSVGIGQISSEVPQNLSASRPQDRQFILSSKKLLLSDSGFYLCAWSVNLFLGTGGGYTFGSGTRLTVV.

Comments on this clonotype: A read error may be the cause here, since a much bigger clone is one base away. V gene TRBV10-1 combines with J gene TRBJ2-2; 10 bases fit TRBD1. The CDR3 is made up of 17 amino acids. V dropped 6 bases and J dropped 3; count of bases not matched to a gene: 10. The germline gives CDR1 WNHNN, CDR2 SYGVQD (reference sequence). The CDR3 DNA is TGCGCCAGCAGCTTGGCCTTCGGACAGGGGGACACCGGGGAGCTGTTTTTT. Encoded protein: CASSLAFGQGDTGELFF.

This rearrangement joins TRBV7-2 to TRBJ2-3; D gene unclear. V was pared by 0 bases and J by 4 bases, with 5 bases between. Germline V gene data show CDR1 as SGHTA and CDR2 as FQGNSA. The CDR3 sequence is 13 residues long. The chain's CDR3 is CASSLASPDTQYF. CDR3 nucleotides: TGTGCCAGCAGCTTAGCCAGCCCAGATACGCAGTATTTT. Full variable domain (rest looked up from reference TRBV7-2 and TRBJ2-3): GAGVSQSPSNKVTEKGKDVELRCDPISGHTALYWYRQSLGQGLEFLIYFQGNSAPDKSGLPSDRFSAERTGGSVSTLTIQRTQQEDSAVYLCASSLASPDTQYFGPGTRLTVL.

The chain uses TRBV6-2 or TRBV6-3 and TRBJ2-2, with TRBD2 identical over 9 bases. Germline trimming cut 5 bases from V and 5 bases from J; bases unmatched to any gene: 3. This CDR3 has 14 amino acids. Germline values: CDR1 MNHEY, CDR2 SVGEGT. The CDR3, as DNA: TGTGCCAGCAGTAAGAGCGGGGGGACCGGGGAGCTGTTTTTT. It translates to CASSKSGGTGELFF.

The CDR3 nucleotides read TGCAGCGCGAGTGGGAACTACGAGCAGTACTTC. Protein product: CSASGNYEQYF. This chain links TRBV29-1 with TRBJ2-7; no clear D gene. Germline CDR1 is SQVTM and CDR2 is ANQGSEA. The length of the CDR3 is 11 residues. V was pared by 7 bases and J by 3 bases, with 10 bases between.